This paragraph covers one T cell receptor (beta chain) sequence. What it binds is unknown. Genomic DNA of each subset was evenly split across several immunoSEQ plates. Sorted-subset replicate PCRs used roughly 180 ng DNA, some 30,000 T cell genomes. Sequenced by immunoSEQ multiplex PCR; TCRdb stores in-frame clones only, minus some. The table records 950,000 to 1,200,000 clones, approximately 80% of them present only once. This entry belongs to a study of shared clonotypes between healthy human individuals. The length of the CDR3 is 17 residues. CDR1 and CDR2 (germline): KGHSH, LQKENI. V shed 3 bases and J 4 bases; nucleotides not matched to a gene: 11. Whole-study findings and limits: On the whole, naive subsets had larger estimated richness than memory subsets had.

The sample consisted of memory CD4+ T cells from PBMCs. The subset here: CD45RA-negative fraction. The source is a man aged 18 to 30 in good health. Some clones in this sample may be carry-over from other donors' samples. V gene TRBV18 combines with J gene TRBJ1-1; TRBD1 matches 10 bases. CDR3 loop: CASSPIRPGQGRTEAFF. CDR3 DNA sequence: TGTGCCAGCTCACCGATCAGACCGGGACAGGGGCGCACTGAAGCTTTCTTT.